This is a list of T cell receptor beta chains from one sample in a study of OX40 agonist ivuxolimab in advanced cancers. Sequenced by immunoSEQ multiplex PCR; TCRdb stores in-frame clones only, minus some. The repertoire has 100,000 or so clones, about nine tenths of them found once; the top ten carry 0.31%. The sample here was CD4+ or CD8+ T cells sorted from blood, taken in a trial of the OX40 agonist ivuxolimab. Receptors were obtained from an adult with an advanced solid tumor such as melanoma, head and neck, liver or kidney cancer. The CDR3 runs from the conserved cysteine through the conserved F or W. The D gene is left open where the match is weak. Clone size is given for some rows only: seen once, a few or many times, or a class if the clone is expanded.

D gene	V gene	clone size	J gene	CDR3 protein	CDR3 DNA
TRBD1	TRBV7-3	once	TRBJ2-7	CASSLTGKGYEQYF	TGTGCCAGCAGCTTGACAGGGAAAGGCTACGAGCAGTACTTC
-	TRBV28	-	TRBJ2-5	CASSLRGGSYGETQYF	TGTGCCAGCAGTTTACGGGGAGGCAGCTATGGGGAGACCCAGTACTTC
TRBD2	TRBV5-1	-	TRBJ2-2	CASRTLAGVDGELFF	TGCGCCAGCAGGACGTTAGCGGGAGTTGACGGGGAGCTGTTTTTT
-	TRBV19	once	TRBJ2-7	CASSTKWGRGYEQYF	TGTGCCAGTAGTACAAAATGGGGGCGCGGGTACGAGCAGTACTTC
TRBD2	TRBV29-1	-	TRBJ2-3	CSVVRSGLAGVVDTQYF	TGCAGCGTTGTTCGTTCGGGACTAGCGGGAGTCGTAGATACGCAGTATTTT
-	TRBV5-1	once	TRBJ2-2	CASSLDNTGELFF	TGCGCTAGCAGCTTGGATAACACCGGGGAGCTGTTTTTT
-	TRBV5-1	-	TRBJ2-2	CASSQVGRFTGELFF	TGCGCCAGCAGTCAAGTGGGGCGCTTCACCGGGGAGCTGTTTTTT
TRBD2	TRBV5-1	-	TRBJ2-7	CASSLGSGSTYEQYF	TGCGCCAGCAGCTTGGGTAGCGGGTCTACCTACGAGCAGTACTTC
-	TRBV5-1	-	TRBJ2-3	CASSPGAGADTQYF	TGCGCCAGCAGCCCGGGGGCGGGGGCCGATACGCAGTATTTT
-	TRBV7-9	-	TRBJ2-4	CASSLALSSLQPKNIQYF	TGTGCCAGCAGCTTAGCGCTTTCATCGCTCCAGCCGAAGAACATTCAGTACTTC
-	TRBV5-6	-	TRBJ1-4	CASSEGRRNEKLFF	TGTGCCAGCAGCGAGGGACGGAGGAATGAAAAACTGTTTTTT
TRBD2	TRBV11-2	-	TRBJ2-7	CASSSGLAGYYEQYF	TGTGCCAGCAGCTCGGGACTAGCGGGATACTACGAGCAGTACTTC
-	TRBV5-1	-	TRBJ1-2	CASSFSENYGYTF	TGCGCCAGCAGCTTTTCCGAGAACTATGGCTACACCTTC
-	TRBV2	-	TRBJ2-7	CASSGTVLLHF	TGTGCCAGCAGTGGGACAGTGCTCCTCCACTTC
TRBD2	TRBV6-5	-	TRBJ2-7	CASSLNGLVESYEQYF	TGTGCCAGCAGTTTAAACGGACTAGTGGAATCCTACGAGCAGTACTTC
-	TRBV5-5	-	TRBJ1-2	CASSLWSIGYTF	TGTGCCAGCAGCTTGTGGAGTATTGGCTACACCTTC
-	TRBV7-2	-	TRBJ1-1	CASSLERGRTEAFF	TGTGCCAGCAGCTTAGAGAGGGGCCGCACTGAAGCTTTCTTT
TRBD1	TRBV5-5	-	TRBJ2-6	CASSSVDRVSSGANVLTF	TGTGCCAGCAGCTCCGTGGACAGGGTGAGCTCTGGGGCCAACGTCCTGACTTTC
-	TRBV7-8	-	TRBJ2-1	CASSPLGGLYGNEQFF	TGTGCCAGCAGCCCACTAGGCGGACTTTACGGGAATGAGCAGTTCTTC
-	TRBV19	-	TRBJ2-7	CASSRTPSSYEQYF	TGTGCCAGTAGTCGGACACCAAGCTCCTACGAGCAGTACTTC
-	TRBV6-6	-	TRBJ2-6	CASSYSRSSGANVLTF	TGTGCCAGCAGTTACTCAAGGAGCTCTGGGGCCAACGTCCTGACTTTC
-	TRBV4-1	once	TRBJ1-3	CASSQDGGRGTGNTIYF	TGCGCCAGCAGCCAAGATGGGGGCAGGGGCACTGGAAACACCATATATTTT
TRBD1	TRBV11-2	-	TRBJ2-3	CASSRNRGGDTQYF	TGTGCCAGCAGCCGAAACAGGGGCGGAGATACGCAGTATTTT
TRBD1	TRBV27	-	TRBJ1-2	CASKPGTAYGYTF	TGTGCCAGCAAACCCGGGACAGCCTATGGCTACACCTTC
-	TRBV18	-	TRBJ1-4	CASSPQGGGEKLFF	TGTGCCAGCTCACCACAGGGAGGTGGAGAAAAACTGTTTTTT
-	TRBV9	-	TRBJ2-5	CASSVALGLQETQYF	TGTGCCAGCAGCGTAGCTTTGGGACTCCAAGAGACCCAGTACTTC
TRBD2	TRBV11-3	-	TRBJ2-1	CASSLAGGYNEQFF	TGTGCCAGCAGCTTAGCGGGAGGCTACAATGAGCAGTTCTTC
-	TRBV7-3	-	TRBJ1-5	CASSLIGTGYQPQHF	TGTGCCAGCAGCTTAATCGGAACAGGGTATCAGCCCCAGCATTTT
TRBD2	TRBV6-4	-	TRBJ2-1	CASAPIAGAGSEQFF	TGTGCCAGCGCCCCGATAGCGGGAGCAGGAAGTGAGCAGTTCTTC
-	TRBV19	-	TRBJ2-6	CASSPITRVGSGANVLTF	TGTGCCAGTAGTCCAATTACTAGAGTGGGCTCTGGGGCCAACGTCCTGACTTTC
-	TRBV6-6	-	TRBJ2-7	CASSYSPGRGSYEQYF	TGTGCCAGCAGCTACTCCCCCGGCAGGGGCTCCTACGAGCAGTACTTC
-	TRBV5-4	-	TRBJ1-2	CASSERVAYGYTF	TGTGCCAGCTCCGAAAGGGTGGCCTATGGCTACACCTTC
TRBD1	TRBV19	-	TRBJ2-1	CASSPRQGSYNEQFF	TGTGCCAGTAGTCCTCGACAGGGGAGTTACAATGAGCAGTTCTTC
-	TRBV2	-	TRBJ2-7	CASSVGAGVYEQYF	TGTGCCAGCAGCGTGGGGGCGGGAGTATACGAGCAGTACTTC
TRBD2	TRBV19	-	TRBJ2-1	CASSARTSGHNEQFF	TGTGCCAGTAGTGCCCGGACTAGCGGCCACAATGAGCAGTTCTTC
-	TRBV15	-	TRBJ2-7	CATSRGDTYYEQYF	TGTGCCACCAGCAGAGGGGACACCTACTACGAGCAGTACTTC
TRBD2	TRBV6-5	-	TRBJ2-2	CASSTWGGRTGELFF	TGTGCCAGCAGTACCTGGGGCGGGAGAACCGGGGAGCTGTTTTTT
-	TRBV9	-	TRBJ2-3	CASSVAGISSTDTQYF	TGTGCCAGCAGCGTAGCCGGAATTTCTAGCACAGATACGCAGTATTTT
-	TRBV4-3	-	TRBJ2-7	CASSQYPSYEQYF	TGCGCCAGCAGCCAATACCCCTCCTACGAGCAGTACTTC
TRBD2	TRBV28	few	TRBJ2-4	CASSSSGTSGLSQYF	TGTGCCAGCAGTTCCTCCGGGACTAGCGGCCTTAGTCAGTACTTC
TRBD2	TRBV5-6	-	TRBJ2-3	CASSLFGLAGDQDTQYF	TGTGCCAGCAGCTTGTTCGGGCTAGCGGGCGATCAGGATACGCAGTATTTT
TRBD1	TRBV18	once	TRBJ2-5	CASSPWTGKETQYF	TGTGCCAGCTCACCATGGACAGGGAAAGAGACCCAGTACTTC